The 12 T cell receptor beta chains below all came from one sample that was sequenced in a study of blood T cell repertoires in COVID-19. TCRdb's table, derived via immunoSEQ multiplex PCR, lists solely in-frame clones and lacks some. The sample yields fewer than 200,000 clones, over 70% seen once. Sample: peripheral blood. The receptor source for this set is a woman older than 75 with active or convalescent COVID-19.

The chain is built from TRBV20-1 and TRBJ2-6; 10 bases are shared with TRBD1. V was pared by 4 bases and J by 4 bases, with 4 bases of the junction left unmatched. The CDR3 extends over 15 amino acids. Germline V gene lookup returns CDR1 DFQATT and CDR2 SNEGSKA (reference sequence). DNA for the CDR3: TGCAGTGCTACTGACAGGGGGCCCGGGGCCAACGTCCTGACTTTC. Protein sequence: CSATDRGPGANVLTF.

The rearrangement links TRBV12-3 or TRBV12-4 to TRBJ1-2; a possible D gene is TRBD1 (6 bases). V lost 7 bases and J lost 8, with 14 bases in between. The CDR3 length is 12 residues. CDR3 DNA: TGTGCCAGCACTTCGACAGGTCAGGGCTACACCTTC. Protein: CASTSTGQGYTF.

This chain joins TRBV7-8 and TRBJ2-5, with 8 bases fitting TRBD2. The ends lost 1 base at V and 0 bases at J; junction bases unmatched: 4. CDR3 size: 16 residues. Germline V lookup: CDR1 SGHVS, CDR2 FQNEAQ. The CDR3 nucleotides read TGTGCCAGCAGCTTAGTCGGCGGGGGGTACCAAGAGACCCAGTACTTC. Translated, it gives CASSLVGGGYQETQYF.

V and J are TRBV4-2 and TRBJ2-1; D is perhaps TRBD1 (6 bases). The V end was cut by 3 bases, the J end by 8 bases, with 11 bases between. The CDR3 extends over 13 amino acids. Germline V gene lookup returns CDR1 LGHNA and CDR2 YNFKEQ. CDR3 sequence (DNA): TGTGCCAGCAGCCATGAACAGGGAGATGAGCAGTTCTTC. Amino acids: CASSHEQGDEQFF.

The chain couples TRBV19 to TRBJ1-2; TRBD1 might be the D (6 bases). CDR1 LNHDA and CDR2 SQIVND come from the germline V gene (reference sequence). The CDR3 has 13 amino acids. Trimming pared 5 bases from V and 1 base from J, leaving 8 bases between. The CDR3 is CASSGQNNYGYTF. Written as DNA, the CDR3 is TGTGCCAGTAGTGGACAGAATAACTATGGCTACACCTTC.

V gene TRBV15 combines with J gene TRBJ1-5, with 7 nucleotides matching TRBD1. Germline V CDR1 and CDR2: LNHNV, YYDKDF (reference sequence). There are 15 residues in the CDR3. Trimming took 5 bases from V and 5 from J; bases not matched to a gene: 9. CDR3 residues: CATSGGTEGHQPQHF. CDR3 coding DNA: TGTGCCACCAGCGGCGGGACAGAGGGGCATCAGCCCCAGCATTTT.

This chain uses TRBV7-9 with TRBJ1-1; 7 bases match TRBD1. The CDR3 is 13 residues long. The V gene end was trimmed by 5 bases and the J gene end by 1 base; junction bases not matched to a gene: 1. Germline V gives CDR1 SEHNR, CDR2 FQNEAQ (reference sequence). DNA for the CDR3: TGTGCCAGCAGCAGACAGGGGAACACTGAAGCTTTCTTT. This codes for CASSRQGNTEAFF.

This rearrangement joins TRBV24-1 to TRBJ1-4; D gene ambiguous. The V end was cut by 10 bases, the J end by 6 bases, with 11 bases between. The germline V gene encodes CDR1 KGHDR and CDR2 SFDVKD. This CDR3 spans 12 amino acids. The CDR3 DNA is TGTGCCACACCCTGGACTTATGAAAAACTGTTTTTT. Translated, it gives CATPWTYEKLFF.

A remark on this clone: Different DNA sequences within this sample yield the same CDR3. This chain links TRBV12-3 or TRBV12-4 with TRBJ1-2; possibly TRBD1 for D (6 bases). The CDR3 has 13 amino acids. V was clipped by 6 bases and J by 3 bases, with 11 bases between them. The CDR3 DNA is TGTGCCAGCAGCCCGACAGGAGACTATGGCTACACCTTC. This codes for CASSPTGDYGYTF.

The chain couples TRBV19 to TRBJ1-3, with D unclear. V gave up 8 bases and J gave up 2 bases, with 16 bases separating them. The CDR3 sequence is 15 residues long. Germline CDR1 LNHDA, CDR2 SQIVND (reference sequence). The CDR3 protein is CASSPGLLAGNTIYF. CDR3 sequence (DNA): TGTGCCAGTTCTCCGGGGTTACTGGCTGGAAACACCATATATTTT.

This clone showed up just once. The gene calls are TRBV6-4 and TRBJ2-3; D unclear. Germline loops: CDR1 MRHNA, CDR2 SNTAGT. Trimming stripped 0 bases from V and 1 base from J, with 5 bases between. CDR3 length: 14 residues. The CDR3 bases are TGTGCCAGCAGTGACTCGGCCCGCACAGATACGCAGTATTTT. Amino acid sequence: CASSDSARTDTQYF.

V is TRBV7-2 and J is TRBJ1-2; 8 bases match TRBD1. The V segment lost 1 base and the J segment 7 bases; nucleotides outside the gene matches: 8. The CDR3 totals 15 residues. Germline CDR1 reads SGHTA; CDR2 reads FQGNSA. CDR3 loop: CASSLVGGQVFGYTF. The CDR3 coding sequence is TGTGCCAGCAGCTTAGTAGGGGGACAGGTCTTTGGCTACACCTTC.